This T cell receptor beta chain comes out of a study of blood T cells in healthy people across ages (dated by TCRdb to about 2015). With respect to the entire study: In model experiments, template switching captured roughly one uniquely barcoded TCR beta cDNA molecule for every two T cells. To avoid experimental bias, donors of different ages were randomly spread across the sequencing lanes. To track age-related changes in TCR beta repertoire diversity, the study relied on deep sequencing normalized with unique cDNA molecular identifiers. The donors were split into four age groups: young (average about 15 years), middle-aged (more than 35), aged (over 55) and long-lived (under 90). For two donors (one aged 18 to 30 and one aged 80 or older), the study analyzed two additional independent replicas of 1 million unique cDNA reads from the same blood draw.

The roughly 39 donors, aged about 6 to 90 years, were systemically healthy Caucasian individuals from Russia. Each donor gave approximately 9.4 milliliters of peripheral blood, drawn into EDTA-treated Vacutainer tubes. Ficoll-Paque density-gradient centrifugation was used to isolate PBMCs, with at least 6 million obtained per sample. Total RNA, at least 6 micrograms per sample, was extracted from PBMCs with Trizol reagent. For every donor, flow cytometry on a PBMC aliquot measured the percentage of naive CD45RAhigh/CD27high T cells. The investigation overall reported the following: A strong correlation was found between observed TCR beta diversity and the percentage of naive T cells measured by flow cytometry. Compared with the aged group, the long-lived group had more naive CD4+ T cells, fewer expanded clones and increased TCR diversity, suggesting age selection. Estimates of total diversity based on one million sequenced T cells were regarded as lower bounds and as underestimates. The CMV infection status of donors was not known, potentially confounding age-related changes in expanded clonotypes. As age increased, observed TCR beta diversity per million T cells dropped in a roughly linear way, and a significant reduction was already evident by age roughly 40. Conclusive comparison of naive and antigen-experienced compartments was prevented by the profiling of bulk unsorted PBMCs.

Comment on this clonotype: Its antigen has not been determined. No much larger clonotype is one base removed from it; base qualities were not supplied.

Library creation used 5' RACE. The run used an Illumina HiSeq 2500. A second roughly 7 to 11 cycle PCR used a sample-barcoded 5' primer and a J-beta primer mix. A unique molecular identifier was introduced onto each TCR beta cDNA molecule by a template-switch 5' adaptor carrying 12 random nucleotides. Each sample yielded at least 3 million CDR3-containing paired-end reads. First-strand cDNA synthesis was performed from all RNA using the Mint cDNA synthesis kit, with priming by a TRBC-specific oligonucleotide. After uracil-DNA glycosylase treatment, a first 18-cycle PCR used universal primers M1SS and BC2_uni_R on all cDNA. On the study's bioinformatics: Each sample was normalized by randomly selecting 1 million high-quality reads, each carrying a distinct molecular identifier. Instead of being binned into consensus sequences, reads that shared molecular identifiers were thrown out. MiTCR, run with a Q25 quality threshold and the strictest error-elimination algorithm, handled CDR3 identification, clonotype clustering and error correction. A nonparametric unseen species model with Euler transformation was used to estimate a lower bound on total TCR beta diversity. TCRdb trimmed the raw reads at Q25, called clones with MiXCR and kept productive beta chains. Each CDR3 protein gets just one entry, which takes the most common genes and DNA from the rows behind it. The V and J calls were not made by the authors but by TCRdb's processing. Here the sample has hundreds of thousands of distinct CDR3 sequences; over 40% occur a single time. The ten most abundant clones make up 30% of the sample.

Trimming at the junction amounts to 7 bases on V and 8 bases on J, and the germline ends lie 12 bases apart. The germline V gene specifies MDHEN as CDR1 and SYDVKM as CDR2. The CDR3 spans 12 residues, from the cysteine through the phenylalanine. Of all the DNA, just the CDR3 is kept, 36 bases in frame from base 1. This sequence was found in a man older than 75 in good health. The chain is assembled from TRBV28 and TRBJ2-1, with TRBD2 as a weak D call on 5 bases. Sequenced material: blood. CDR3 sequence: CASIRGIHEQFF. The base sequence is TGTGCCAGCATTCGAGGGATCCATGAGCAGTTCTTC.